The present TCR beta chain was sequenced within a study of shared clonotypes between healthy human individuals. Adult Caucasians living in Nashville, Tennessee made up all of the donors. V gave up 1 base and J gave up 4 bases, with 4 bases separating them. This CDR3 comprises 13 residues. Per the germline V gene, CDR1 is SGHAT and CDR2 is FQNNGV. At a deep level, the assay was run. When replicate PCRs were run on unsorted PBMC, they used 250 to 300 ng DNA, 25,000 to 30,000 T cell genomes. Using immunoSEQ multiplex PCR, the repertoire was profiled, and TCRdb retains in-frame clones only, with some absent. Of about 470,000 clones listed, 70% to 80% are singletons.

The sequenced sample consisted of PBMCs. The TCR sequence derives from a woman aged 40 to 50 in good health. Some clones in this sample may be carry-over from other donors' samples. The chain is built from TRBV11-2 and TRBJ2-2, with D unclear. The CDR3 is CASSLGVTGELFF. The CDR3 nucleotides read TGTGCCAGCAGCTTAGGAGTCACCGGGGAGCTGTTTTTT.